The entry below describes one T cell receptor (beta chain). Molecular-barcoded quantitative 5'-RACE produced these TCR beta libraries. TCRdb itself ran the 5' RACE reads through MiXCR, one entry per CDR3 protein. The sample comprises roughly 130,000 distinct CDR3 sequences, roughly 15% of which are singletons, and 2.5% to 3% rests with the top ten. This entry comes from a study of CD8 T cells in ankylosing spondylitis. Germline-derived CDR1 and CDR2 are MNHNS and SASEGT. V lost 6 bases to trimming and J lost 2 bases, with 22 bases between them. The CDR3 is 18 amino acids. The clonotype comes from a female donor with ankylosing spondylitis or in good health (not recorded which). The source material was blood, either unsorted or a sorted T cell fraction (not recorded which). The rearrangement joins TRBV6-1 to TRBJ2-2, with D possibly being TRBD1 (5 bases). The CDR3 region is CASRQDPLNPRNTGELFF. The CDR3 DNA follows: TGTGCCAGCAGACAGGACCCCCTTAACCCACGAAACACCGGGGAGCTGTTTTTT.